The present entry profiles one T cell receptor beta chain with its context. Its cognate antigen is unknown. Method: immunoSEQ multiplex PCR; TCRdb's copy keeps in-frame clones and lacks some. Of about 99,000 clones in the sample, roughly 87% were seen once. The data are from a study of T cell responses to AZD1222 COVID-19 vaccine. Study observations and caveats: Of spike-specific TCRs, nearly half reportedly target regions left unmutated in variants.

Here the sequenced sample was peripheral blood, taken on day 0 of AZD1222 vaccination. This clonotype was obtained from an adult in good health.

CDR3 residues: CASSITRTTEAFF. In nucleotides, the CDR3 is TGTGCCAGTAGTATAACTAGAACAACTGAAGCTTTCTTT. The rearrangement links TRBV19 to TRBJ1-1, with D uncertain. The germline CDR1 and CDR2 sequences are LNHDA and SQIVND (reference sequence). The V and J ends lost 2 bases and 5 bases respectively, with 9 bases between them. The CDR3 covers 13 residues.